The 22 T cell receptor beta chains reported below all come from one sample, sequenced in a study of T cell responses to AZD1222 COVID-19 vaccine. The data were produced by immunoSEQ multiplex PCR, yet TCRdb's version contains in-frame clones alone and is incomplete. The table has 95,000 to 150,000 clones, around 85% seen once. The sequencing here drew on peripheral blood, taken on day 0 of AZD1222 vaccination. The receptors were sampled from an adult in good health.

In DNA form, the CDR3 reads TGTGCCAGCAGGGATAGTAACCGGGAACCACCCCTCCACTTT. Its protein product is CASRDSNREPPLHF. This chain connects TRBV2 to TRBJ1-6; no reliable D call. V shed 6 bases and J shed 11 bases, with 17 bases lying between them. This CDR3 is built from 14 residues. The germline gives CDR1 SNHLY, CDR2 FYNNEI.

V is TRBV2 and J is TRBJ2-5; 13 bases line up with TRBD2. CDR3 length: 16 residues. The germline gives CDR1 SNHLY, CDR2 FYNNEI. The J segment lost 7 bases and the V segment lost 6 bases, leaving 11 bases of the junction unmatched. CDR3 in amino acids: CASREGLAGPGGTQYF. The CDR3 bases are TGTGCCAGCAGGGAGGGACTAGCGGGGCCAGGGGGGACCCAGTACTTC. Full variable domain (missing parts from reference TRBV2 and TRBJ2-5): EPEVTQTPSHQVTQMGQEVILRCVPISNHLYFYWYRQILGQKVEFLVSFYNNEISEKSEIFDDQFSVERPDGSNFTLKIRSTKLEDSAMYFCASREGLAGPGGTQYFGPGTRLLVL.

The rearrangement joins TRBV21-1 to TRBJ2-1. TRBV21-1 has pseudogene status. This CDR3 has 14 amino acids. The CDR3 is CASRTGPQPNEQFF. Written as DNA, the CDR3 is TGTGCCAGCAGGACCGGGCCCCAACCCAATGAGCAGTTCTTC.

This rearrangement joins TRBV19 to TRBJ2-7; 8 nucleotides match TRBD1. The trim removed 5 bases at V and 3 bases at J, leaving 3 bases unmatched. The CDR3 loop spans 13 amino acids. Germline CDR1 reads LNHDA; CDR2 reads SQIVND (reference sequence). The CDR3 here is CASSLDRDYEQYF. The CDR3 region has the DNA TGTGCCAGTAGTTTGGACAGGGACTACGAGCAGTACTTC.

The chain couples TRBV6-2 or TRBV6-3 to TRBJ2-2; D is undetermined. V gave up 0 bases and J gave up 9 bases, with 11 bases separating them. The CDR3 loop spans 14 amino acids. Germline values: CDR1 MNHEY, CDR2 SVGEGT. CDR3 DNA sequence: TGTGCCAGCAGTTACTCGCACGGTCTGCGGGAGCTGTTTTTT. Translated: CASSYSHGLRELFF.

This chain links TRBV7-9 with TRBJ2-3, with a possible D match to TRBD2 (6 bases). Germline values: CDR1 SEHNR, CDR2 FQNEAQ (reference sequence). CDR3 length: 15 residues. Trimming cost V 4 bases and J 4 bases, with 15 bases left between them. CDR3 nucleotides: TGTGCCAGCAGCTCCGGGGTGGGCGGGGCAGATACGCAGTATTTT. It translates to CASSSGVGGADTQYF.

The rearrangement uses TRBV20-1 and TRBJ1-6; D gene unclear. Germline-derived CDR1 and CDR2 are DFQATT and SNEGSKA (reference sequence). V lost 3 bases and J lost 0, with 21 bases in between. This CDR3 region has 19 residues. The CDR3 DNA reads TGCAGTGCTAGTGAGGTCCTCCGCGGGAAAAGCTCCTATAATTCACCCCTCCACTTT. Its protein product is CSASEVLRGKSSYNSPLHF.

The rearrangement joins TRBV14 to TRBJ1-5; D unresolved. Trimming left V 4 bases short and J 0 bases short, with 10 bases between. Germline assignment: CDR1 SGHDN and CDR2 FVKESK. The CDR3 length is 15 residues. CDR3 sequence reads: CASSLGPYSNQPQHF. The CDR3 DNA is TGTGCCAGCAGCCTCGGTCCCTATAGCAATCAGCCCCAGCATTTT.

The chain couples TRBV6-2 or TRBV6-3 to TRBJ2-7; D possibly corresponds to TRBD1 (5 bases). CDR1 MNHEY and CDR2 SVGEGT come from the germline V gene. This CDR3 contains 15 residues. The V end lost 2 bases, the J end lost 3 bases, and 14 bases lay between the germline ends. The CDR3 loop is CASSYPRVGNYEQYF. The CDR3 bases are TGTGCCAGCAGTTACCCCAGGGTGGGTAACTACGAGCAGTACTTC.

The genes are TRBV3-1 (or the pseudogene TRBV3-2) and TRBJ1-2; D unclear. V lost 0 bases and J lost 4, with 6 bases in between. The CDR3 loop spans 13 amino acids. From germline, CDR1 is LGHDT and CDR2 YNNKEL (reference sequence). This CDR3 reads CASSQETLYGYTF. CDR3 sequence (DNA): TGTGCCAGCAGCCAAGAGACCCTCTATGGCTACACCTTC.

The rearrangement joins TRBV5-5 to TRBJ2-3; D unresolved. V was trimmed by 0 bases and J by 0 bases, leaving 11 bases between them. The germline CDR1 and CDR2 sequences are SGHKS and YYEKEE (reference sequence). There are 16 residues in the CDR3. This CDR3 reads CASSLGRVLSTDTQYF. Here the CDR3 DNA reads TGTGCCAGCAGCTTGGGTAGGGTCCTTAGCACAGATACGCAGTATTTT.

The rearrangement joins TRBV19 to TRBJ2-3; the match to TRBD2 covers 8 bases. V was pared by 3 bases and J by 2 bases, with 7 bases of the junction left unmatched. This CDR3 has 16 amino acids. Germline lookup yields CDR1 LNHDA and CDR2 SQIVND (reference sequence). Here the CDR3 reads CASSMGQREYTDTQYF. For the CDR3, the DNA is TGTGCCAGTAGTATGGGCCAGCGGGAGTACACAGATACGCAGTATTTT.

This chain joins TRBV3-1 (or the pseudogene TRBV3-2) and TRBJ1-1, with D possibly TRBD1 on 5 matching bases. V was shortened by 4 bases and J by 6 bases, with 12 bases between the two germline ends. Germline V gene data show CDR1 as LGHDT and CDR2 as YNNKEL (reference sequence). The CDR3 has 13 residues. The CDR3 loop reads CASSRDRSAEAFF. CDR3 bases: TGTGCCAGCAGCCGAGACAGATCGGCTGAAGCTTTCTTT.

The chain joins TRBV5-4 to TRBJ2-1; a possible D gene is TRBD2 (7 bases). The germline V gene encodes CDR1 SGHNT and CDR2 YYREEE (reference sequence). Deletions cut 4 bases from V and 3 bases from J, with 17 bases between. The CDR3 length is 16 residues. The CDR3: CASSPPGGEFYNEQFF. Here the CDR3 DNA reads TGTGCCAGCAGCCCCCCGGGGGGCGAATTCTACAATGAGCAGTTCTTC.

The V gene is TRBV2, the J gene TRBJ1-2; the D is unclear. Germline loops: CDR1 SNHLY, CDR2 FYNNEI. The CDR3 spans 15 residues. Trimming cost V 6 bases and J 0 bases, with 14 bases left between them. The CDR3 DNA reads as TGTGCCAGCAGCGCCCGCGTCGAGGCTAACTATGGCTACACCTTC. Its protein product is CASSARVEANYGYTF.

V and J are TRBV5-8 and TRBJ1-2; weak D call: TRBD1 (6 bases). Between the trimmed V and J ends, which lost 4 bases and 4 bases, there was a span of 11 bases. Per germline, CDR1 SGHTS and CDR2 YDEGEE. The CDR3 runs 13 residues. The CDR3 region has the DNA TGTGCCAGCAGCCACGGGACACCCTATGGCTACACCTTC. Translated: CASSHGTPYGYTF.

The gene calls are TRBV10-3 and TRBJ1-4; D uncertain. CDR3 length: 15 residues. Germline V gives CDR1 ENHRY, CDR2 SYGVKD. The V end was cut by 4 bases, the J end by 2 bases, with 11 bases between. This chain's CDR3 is CAISGTAATNEKLFF. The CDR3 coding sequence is TGTGCCATCAGTGGGACCGCGGCCACTAATGAAAAACTGTTTTTT.

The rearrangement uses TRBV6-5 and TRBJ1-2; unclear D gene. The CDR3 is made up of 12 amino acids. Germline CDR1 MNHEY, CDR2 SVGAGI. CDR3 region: CATKMANYGYTF. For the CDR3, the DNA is TGTGCGACCAAAATGGCTAACTATGGCTACACCTTC.

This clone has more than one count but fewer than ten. The CDR3 nucleotides read TGTGCCAGCAGCTTGTGGGGGCGAGGTGATGAGCAGTTCTTC. Amino acid sequence: CASSLWGRGDEQFF. The chain couples TRBV7-3 to TRBJ2-1; D is perhaps TRBD1 (6 bases). Looked up from germline, CDR1 is SGHTA and CDR2 is FQGTGA. Trimming stripped 3 bases from V and 8 bases from J, with 14 bases between. The CDR3 length is 14 residues. Based on the CDR3 plus reference TRBV7-3 and TRBJ2-1, the full variable domain is GAGVSQTPSNKVTEKGKYVELRCDPISGHTALYWYRQSLGQGPEFLIYFQGTGAADDSGLPNDRFFAVRPEGSVSTLKIQRTERGDSAVYLCASSLWGRGDEQFFGPGTRLTVL.

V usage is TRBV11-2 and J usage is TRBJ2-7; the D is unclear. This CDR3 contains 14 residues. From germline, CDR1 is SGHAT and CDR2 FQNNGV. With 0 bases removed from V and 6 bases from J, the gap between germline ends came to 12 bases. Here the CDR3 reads CASSLDWQGLEQYF. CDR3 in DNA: TGTGCCAGCAGCTTAGATTGGCAAGGCCTCGAGCAGTACTTC.

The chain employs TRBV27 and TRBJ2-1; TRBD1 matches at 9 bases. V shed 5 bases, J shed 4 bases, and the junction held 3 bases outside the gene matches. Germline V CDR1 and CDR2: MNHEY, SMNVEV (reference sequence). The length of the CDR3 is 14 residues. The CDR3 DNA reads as TGTGCCAGCAGTACAGGGGGCGTGTACAATGAGCAGTTCTTC. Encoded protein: CASSTGGVYNEQFF.

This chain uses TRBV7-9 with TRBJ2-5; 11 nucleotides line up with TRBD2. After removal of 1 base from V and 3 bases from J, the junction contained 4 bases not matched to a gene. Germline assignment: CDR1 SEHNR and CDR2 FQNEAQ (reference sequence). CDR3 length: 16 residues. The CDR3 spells CASSLGSSGGEETQYF. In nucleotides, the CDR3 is TGTGCCAGCAGCTTAGGGAGTAGCGGGGGGGAAGAGACCCAGTACTTC.